A selection of T cell receptor beta chains follows, all from one sample in a study of T cell repertoires in cytomegalovirus infection. Their antigen targets remain unknown. From the reads, TCRdb called clonotypes with MiXCR, one entry per CDR3 protein. The table shows about 830,000 distinct CDR3 sequences, with roughly 33% occurring only once. The sample consisted of cultured CD8+ T cells from PBMCs, taken from culture after CMV antigen stimulation. These receptors originate from a human donor in good health (CMV status not recorded). Some clones in this sample may be carry-over from other donors' samples. CDR3s include the opening cysteine and the closing phenylalanine or tryptophan.

V gene,J gene,CDR3 protein
TRBV7-2,TRBJ2-3,CASSSIARWGSTDTQYF
TRBV27,TRBJ1-2,CASSLYPGPRTGADYGYTF
TRBV2,TRBJ2-2,CASSGGNTGELFF
TRBV7-9,TRBJ1-2,CASSNSGTEKYGYTF
TRBV7-8,TRBJ2-7,CASSYRASYEQYF
TRBV6-1,TRBJ2-5,CASSDSGGSSQETQYF
TRBV2,TRBJ1-6,CASSEAQAVNSPLHF
TRBV6-1,TRBJ2-5,CASSEALAGGSETQYF
TRBV7-6,TRBJ2-1,CASSMGLANNHEQFF
TRBV7-7,TRBJ2-3,CASSRGHTDTQYF
TRBV6-1,TRBJ2-7,CASKNSYEQYF
TRBV6-6,TRBJ1-2,CASSPGGGFHGYTF
TRBV7-6,TRBJ2-3,CASSDRGTGGSRTQYF
TRBV27,TRBJ1-6,CASSFGRGSPLHF
TRBV6-2/TRBV6-3,TRBJ2-1,CASSSPTGRTGVINEQFF
TRBV29-1,TRBJ2-3,CSVGLADTQYF
TRBV6-2/TRBV6-3,TRBJ1-2,CASSFKSFGTGDGYTF
TRBV2,TRBJ2-1,CASDFRDREGSSSYNEQFF
TRBV7-6,TRBJ2-4,CASSLVFAGPGNIQYF
TRBV12-3/TRBV12-4,TRBJ2-7,CASSFLTDPYEQYF
TRBV7-6,TRBJ2-3,CASSLGAPDTQYF
TRBV12-3/TRBV12-4,TRBJ2-7,CASSLPGQVYEQYF
TRBV5-8,TRBJ2-7,CASSPHGGWAYEQYF
TRBV7-2,TRBJ1-1,CASSLEGLNTKAFF
TRBV6-6,TRBJ1-5,CASSRRGGGEQPQHF
TRBV7-3,TRBJ2-3,CASSLKAAGDGTDTQYF
TRBV10-3,TRBJ2-1,CAIAPPRSSYNEQFF
TRBV7-2,TRBJ2-5,CASSYSGGAVETQYF
TRBV7-9,TRBJ2-7,CASQLNSYEQYF
TRBV10-3,TRBJ1-2,CAITPSQVAGSDYGYTF
TRBV12-5,TRBJ2-3,CASGPAGLTDTQYF
TRBV6-1,TRBJ1-1,CASSVGTGSAFF
TRBV27,TRBJ1-2,CASSVGTGLGGYTF
TRBV19,TRBJ1-5,CASSMVTWAPNQPQHF
TRBV7-9,TRBJ1-6,CASSWNNSPLHF
TRBV9,TRBJ1-2,CASSEPGVGHGYTF
TRBV6-1,TRBJ2-7,CASSGDRGLGQYF
TRBV6-5,TRBJ1-6,CASSFGTGGSHNSPLHF
TRBV24-1,TRBJ2-3,CATSDSGASFTDTQYF
TRBV6-4,TRBJ2-5,CASTPRRGVSETQYF
TRBV7-8,TRBJ2-2,CASSSHTGELFF
TRBV6-6,TRBJ2-3,CASSYAAGGDTQYF
TRBV18,TRBJ2-3,CASSPVTGPSTDTQYF
TRBV11-3,TRBJ2-7,CASSLDYSPGVEQYF
TRBV25-1,TRBJ2-7,CASSDGRDRPHEQYF
TRBV24-1,TRBJ1-2,CATSSTDRDYGYTF
TRBV6-2/TRBV6-3,TRBJ2-1,CASSYRGRGRNNEQFF
TRBV28,TRBJ1-2,CASSPHPGQDPYGYTF